This T cell receptor (beta chain) derives from a study of blood T cell repertoires in COVID-19. At the level of the study: Collection of acute and convalescent COVID-19 samples took place in the United States, Italy and Spain. Sample material is recorded as cDNA or gDNA derived from T cells, B-cell-depleted T cells, or PBMCs.

In the authors' workflow: Researchers report that nucleated cell counts were estimated from reference gene primer amplification. Method: immunoSEQ multiplex PCR; TCRdb's copy keeps in-frame clones and lacks some. The DNA was the basis for D and trimming; V, J and clone size are from that table. The sample lists a few hundred thousand clones, roughly nine tenths occurring once. V lost 3 bases to trimming and J lost 6 bases, with 22 bases between them. The CDR3 is 17 amino acids. The germline CDR1 and CDR2 sequences are SEHNR and FQNEAQ (reference sequence). The V call is TRBV7-9, the J call TRBJ2-3, with a weak D call TRBD2 (6 bases). Sequencing used peripheral blood. This clonotype was obtained from a man aged 18-30 years with active or convalescent COVID-19. Written as DNA, the CDR3 is TGTGCCAGCAGCTTCCCCCGACTAGAGGGGCAGCGGGATACGCAGTATTTT. Amino acids: CASSFPRLEGQRDTQYF. The variable domain in full, completed from reference TRBV7-9 and TRBJ2-3, reads DTGVSQNPRHKITKRGQNVTFRCDPISEHNRLYWYRQTLGQGPEFLTYFQNEAQLEKSRLLSDRFSAERPKGSFSTLEIQRTEQGDSAMYLCASSFPRLEGQRDTQYFGPGTRLTVL.